A single sample gave rise to the 30 T cell receptor beta chains below, sequenced in a study of sequential checkpoint blockade in melanoma. Using immunoSEQ multiplex PCR, the repertoire was profiled, and TCRdb retains in-frame clones only, with some absent. The table shows under 3,500 clones, with about 22% occurring only once. Treatment described: randomized to nivolumab then ipilimumab (arm A) or the reverse (arm B). The sequences come from tumor tissue (inferred from file names), collected from a patient given nivolumab and ipilimumab in sequence. The receptors stem from a human patient with melanoma. Some clones in this sample may be carry-over from other donors' samples.

The V call is TRBV18, the J call TRBJ2-3; 7 bases are shared with TRBD2. V was pared by 2 bases and J by 6 bases, with 8 bases of the junction left unmatched. The CDR3 loop spans 15 amino acids. The V gene's germline CDR1 is KGHSH and CDR2 LQKENI. The CDR3 here is CASSPNPGGWDTQYF. The CDR3 bases are TGTGCCAGCTCACCAAATCCGGGAGGTTGGGATACGCAGTATTTT.

This chain links TRBV19 with TRBJ1-2; D remains ambiguous. The CDR3 runs to 15 residues. Trimming pared 3 bases from V and 4 bases from J, leaving 15 bases between. CDR1 is LNHDA and CDR2 is SQIVND in the germline V gene (reference sequence). In nucleotides, the CDR3 is TGTGCCAGTAGTATCGTAAGCGGCACGATCTATGGCTACACCTTC. Its protein is CASSIVSGTIYGYTF.

V usage is TRBV12-5 and J usage is TRBJ1-3; 7 nucleotides match TRBD1. The germline V gene has CDR1 LGHNT and CDR2 FRNRAP. The CDR3 covers 15 residues. J was trimmed by 2 bases and V by 1 base; bases with no gene match: 2. Here the CDR3 reads CASGLGQGAGNTIYF. The CDR3 DNA reads TGTGCTAGTGGTTTGGGACAGGGCGCTGGAAACACCATATATTTT.

This chain connects TRBV25-1 to TRBJ1-1; D possibly corresponds to TRBD1 (6 bases). V was clipped by 7 bases and J by 5 bases, with 20 bases between them. There are 15 residues in the CDR3. Per the germline V gene, CDR1 is MGHDK and CDR2 is SYGVNS. The chain's CDR3 is CASTESTLRGTEAFF. CDR3 DNA: TGTGCCAGCACCGAGTCGACCCTGAGGGGGACTGAAGCTTTCTTT.

This chain joins TRBV5-1 and TRBJ1-1; possibly TRBD1 for D (5 bases). The germline gives CDR1 SGHRS, CDR2 YFSETQ. V was trimmed by 3 bases and J by 1 base, leaving 13 bases between them. CDR3 length: 15 amino acids. The DNA for the CDR3 is TGCGCCAGCAGCTCGGGGCAGAGATCGAACACTGAAGCTTTCTTT. It codes for CASSSGQRSNTEAFF.

This clone is judged medium-sized (0.01 to 0.1%). The chain is built from TRBV6-8 and TRBJ1-2; D is uncertain. The V gene lost 0 bases and the J gene lost 3 bases, with 14 bases spanning the gap. This CDR3 has 16 residues. Germline V gene data show CDR1 as MNHGY and CDR2 as SAAAGT. DNA of the CDR3: TGTGCCAGCAGTTACTCAACTCACGTGGGCTACTATGGCTACACCTTC. Translation: CASSYSTHVGYYGYTF.

This clone is medium-sized. The CDR3 bases are TGTGCCAGCAGCCCGACAGGGGAGAGAGGAGGCTACACCTTC. This sequence encodes CASSPTGERGGYTF. The V call is TRBV6-8, the J call TRBJ1-2; 8 bases are shared with TRBD1. CDR3 length: 14 amino acids. CDR1 and CDR2 from the germline V gene are MNHGY and SAAAGT. After removal of 6 bases from V and 8 bases from J, the junction contained 11 bases not matched to a gene.

This rearrangement joins TRBV5-1 to TRBJ2-3; D is uncertain. Germline V gives CDR1 SGHRS, CDR2 YFSETQ. The CDR3 has 15 amino acids. Trimming left V 2 bases short and J 1 base short, with 11 bases between. CDR3 sequence reads: CASSFRIEGTDTQYF. As DNA, the CDR3 is TGCGCCAGCAGCTTCAGGATAGAAGGCACAGATACGCAGTATTTT.

The chain combines TRBV6-8 with TRBJ1-5; D unclear. The CDR3 consists of 13 residues. The germline CDR1 and CDR2 sequences are MNHGY and SAAAGT. The germline V and J ends were trimmed by 4 bases and 7 bases, with 11 bases remaining between them. Here the CDR3 DNA reads TGTGCCAGCAGTTTCACAGAGGTCCAGCCCCAGCATTTT. The encoded protein is CASSFTEVQPQHF.

This clone occurred many times. The genes are TRBV11-3 and TRBJ2-5; the match to TRBD2 covers 9 bases. V dropped 3 bases and J dropped 0; count of bases not matched to a gene: 8. Germline CDR1 and CDR2: SGHNT and YENEEA. The CDR3 runs 17 residues. This CDR3 is CASSLAGGGLYQETQYF. DNA for the CDR3: TGTGCCAGCAGCTTGGCGGGAGGGGGCCTGTACCAAGAGACCCAGTACTTC. The full variable domain, in which reference TRBV11-3 and TRBJ2-5 provide the parts outside the CDR3, is EAGVVQSPRYKIIEKKQPVAFWCNPISGHNTLYWYLQNLGQGPELLIRYENEEAVDDSQLPKDRFSAERLKGVDSTLKIQPAELGDSAVYLCASSLAGGGLYQETQYFGPGTRLLVL.

This clone has ten or more counts. V usage is TRBV11-3 and J usage is TRBJ2-7; 9 bases are shared with TRBD1. Germline V gene sequence: CDR1 SGHNT, CDR2 YENEEA. V was pared by 3 bases and J by 5 bases, with 5 bases of the junction left unmatched. This CDR3 has 14 amino acids. CDR3 amino acids: CASSFWDRAHEQYF. The CDR3 region has the DNA TGTGCCAGCAGCTTCTGGGACAGGGCACACGAGCAGTACTTC. The full variable domain, in which reference TRBV11-3 and TRBJ2-7 provide the parts outside the CDR3, is EAGVVQSPRYKIIEKKQPVAFWCNPISGHNTLYWYLQNLGQGPELLIRYENEEAVDDSQLPKDRFSAERLKGVDSTLKIQPAELGDSAVYLCASSFWDRAHEQYFGPGTRLTVT.

V usage is TRBV6-8 and J usage is TRBJ1-6; unclear D gene. Germline-derived CDR1 and CDR2 are MNHGY and SAAAGT. V was clipped by 5 bases and J by 9 bases, with 14 bases between them. There are 14 residues in the CDR3. CDR3 coding DNA: TGTGCCAGCAGTCTAACTTTACTGGGTTCACCCCTCCACTTT. Translated, it gives CASSLTLLGSPLHF.

Judged by abundance, this clone is medium-sized (0.01 to 0.1%). The rearrangement uses TRBV11-3 and TRBJ2-7; D may be TRBD2 (6 bases). Trimming removed 1 base at V and 4 bases at J, with 14 bases between. From germline, CDR1 is SGHNT and CDR2 YENEEA. The CDR3 runs to 15 residues. The DNA of the CDR3 is TGTGCCAGCAGCTTAGTGGGGGGATCGGCGTACGAGCAGTACTTC. It translates to CASSLVGGSAYEQYF.

The J gene is TRBJ2-3, the V gene TRBV29-1, with 7 nucleotides matching TRBD1. Germline V gene data show CDR1 as SQVTM and CDR2 as ANQGSEA. This CDR3 has 14 residues. Trimming took 8 bases from V and 4 from J; bases not matched to a gene: 12. The CDR3, as DNA: TGCAGCACATGGGACAGAAAATCCTCAGATACGCAGTATTTT. It yields the protein CSTWDRKSSDTQYF.

This clone occurred a few times. The chain is built from TRBV11-3 and TRBJ2-3; tentatively, D is TRBD1 (6 bases). The V end was cut by 5 bases, the J end by 8 bases, with 17 bases between. The germline V gene has CDR1 SGHNT and CDR2 YENEEA. There are 14 residues in the CDR3. The CDR3 reads CASSRDIVSITQYF. In DNA, the CDR3 is TGTGCCAGCAGCCGGGACATCGTTTCAATTACGCAGTATTTT.

This clone qualifies as medium-sized. CDR3 DNA: TGTGCCAGCAGCCTGTTGGGGGACGGGGTAGCCAAAAACATTCAGTACTTC. It codes for CASSLLGDGVAKNIQYF. This chain connects TRBV6-8 to TRBJ2-4, with D perhaps TRBD1 or TRBD2 (5 bases each). The CDR3 is 17 residues long. Trimming pared 6 bases from V and 0 bases from J, leaving 18 bases between. The V gene's germline CDR1 is MNHGY and CDR2 SAAAGT.

This clone is classed as medium-sized. This chain joins TRBV11-3 and TRBJ2-7; either TRBD1 or TRBD2 may fit D (5 bases each). Trimming cost V 5 bases and J 2 bases, with 19 bases left between them. CDR3 length: 16 amino acids. In germline, CDR1 is SGHNT, CDR2 YENEEA. CDR3 nucleotides: TGTGCCAGCAGCCCCCAACGGGACGTATTTACCTACGAGCAGTACTTC. Encoded protein: CASSPQRDVFTYEQYF.

V gene TRBV6-8 combines with J gene TRBJ1-1, with D perhaps TRBD1 (5 bases). CDR1 and CDR2 (germline): MNHGY, SAAAGT. Trimming left V 5 bases short and J 4 bases short, with 14 bases between. There are 14 residues in the CDR3. The CDR3 region is CASSGGPASTEAFF. The DNA for the CDR3 is TGTGCCAGCAGTGGGGGTCCGGCGTCCACTGAAGCTTTCTTT.

This clone occurred many times. The V call is TRBV11-3, the J call TRBJ1-3; possibly TRBD1 for D (5 bases). This CDR3 has 15 amino acids. The germline V gene has CDR1 SGHNT and CDR2 YENEEA. V was pared by 5 bases and J by 4 bases, with 15 bases between. The CDR3 loop reads CASSPWQGSGNTIYF. The CDR3 nucleotides read TGTGCCAGCAGCCCCTGGCAGGGATCGGGAAACACCATATATTTT.

The chain combines TRBV19 with TRBJ1-6; D is unclear. Germline V lookup: CDR1 LNHDA, CDR2 SQIVND (reference sequence). V was shortened by 7 bases and J by 5 bases, with 15 bases between the two germline ends. CDR3 size: 15 residues. The CDR3 coding sequence is TGTGCCAGTAAGAGGGAGGGCACTCATAATTCACCCCTCCACTTT. Protein: CASKREGTHNSPLHF.

This sequence joins TRBV18 and TRBJ2-1; D possibly corresponds to TRBD2 (5 bases). Germline-derived CDR1 and CDR2 are KGHSH and LQKENI. This CDR3 has 16 residues. The V end lost 6 bases, the J end lost 6 bases, and 21 bases lay between the germline ends. The chain's CDR3 is CASSPGSTGYLNEQFF. CDR3 DNA: TGTGCCAGCTCCCCGGGGAGTACGGGGTACCTCAATGAGCAGTTCTTC. Using reference TRBV18 and TRBJ2-1 for the parts outside the CDR3, the full variable domain is NAGVMQNPRHLVRRRGQEARLRCSPMKGHSHVYWYRQLPEEGLKFMVYLQKENIIDESGMPKERFSAEFPKEGPSILRIQQVVRGDSAAYFCASSPGSTGYLNEQFFGPGTRLTVL.

This sequence joins TRBV6-8 and TRBJ2-7; TRBD1 or TRBD2 may be the D gene (7 bases each). The CDR3 is 16 residues long. Per germline, CDR1 MNHGY and CDR2 SAAAGT. The V end was cut by 7 bases, the J end by 0 bases, with 19 bases between. CDR3 in DNA: TGTGCCAGCACCAGGGGGGTCGGGGGGACCTCCTACGAGCAGTACTTC. It is translated as CASTRGVGGTSYEQYF.

The V call is TRBV19, the J call TRBJ1-5; unclear D gene. This CDR3 region has 15 residues. Looked up from germline, CDR1 is LNHDA and CDR2 is SQIVND (reference sequence). Trimming took 5 bases from V and 2 from J, leaving 13 bases between them. CDR3 DNA: TGTGCCAGTAGTCCCCTCCTGGGAGGCAATCAGCCCCAGCATTTT. Translating it yields CASSPLLGGNQPQHF.

The rearrangement uses TRBV19 and TRBJ2-3, with 12 bases fitting TRBD1. The trim removed 10 bases at V and 4 bases at J, leaving 9 bases unmatched. Germline V gene lookup returns CDR1 LNHDA and CDR2 SQIVND (reference sequence). This CDR3 is 15 amino acids long. The CDR3 here is CATTPGTGGADTQYF. CDR3 nucleotides: TGTGCCACCACTCCCGGGACAGGGGGCGCAGATACGCAGTATTTT.

This clone is a singleton in its sample. This chain links TRBV5-1 with TRBJ1-1, with D possibly matching TRBD1 (6 bases). CDR3 length equals 14 residues. Germline-derived CDR1 and CDR2 are SGHRS and YFSETQ. Between the trimmed V and J ends, which lost 3 bases and 1 base, there was a span of 10 bases. The CDR3 protein is CASSSGQPNTEAFF. CDR3 DNA sequence: TGCGCCAGCAGCTCCGGACAGCCGAACACTGAAGCTTTCTTT.

This clone was detected a few times. V is TRBV7-2 and J is TRBJ2-5; D remains unclear. Trimming cost V 4 bases and J 2 bases, with 8 bases left between them. The CDR3 length is 13 residues. CDR1 is SGHTA and CDR2 is FQGNSA in the germline V gene. CDR3 DNA sequence: TGTGCCAGCAGCTCACTCGTTCAAGAGACCCAGTACTTC. Translated, it gives CASSSLVQETQYF.

This clone has more than one count but fewer than ten. The chain combines TRBV15 with TRBJ1-1, with TRBD1 as a possible D gene (5 bases). CDR1 and CDR2 (germline): LNHNV, YYDKDF (reference sequence). CDR3 length equals 14 residues. Deletions cut 5 bases from V and 3 bases from J, with 13 bases between. The CDR3 DNA follows: TGTGCCACCAGCGGGGCGAGTACCGACACTGAAGCTTTCTTT. Protein product: CATSGASTDTEAFF.

The table lists this clone with many counts. This chain links TRBV29-1 with TRBJ2-7; D gene ambiguous. Germline assignment: CDR1 SQVTM and CDR2 ANQGSEA. Trimming took 6 bases from V and 5 from J, leaving 8 bases between them. CDR3 length: 10 amino acids. The CDR3 protein is CSVTANEQYF. CDR3 nucleotide sequence: TGCAGCGTAACGGCGAACGAGCAGTACTTC.

The J gene is TRBJ2-2, the V gene TRBV29-1; 12 bases align to TRBD2. There are 19 residues in the CDR3. The germline V gene encodes CDR1 SQVTM and CDR2 ANQGSEA. J was trimmed by 2 bases and V by 3 bases; bases with no gene match: 13. CDR3 in DNA: TGCAGCGTTGATAAATTAGTTTCTAGCGGGGGGGCTAACACCGGGGAGCTGTTTTTT. This codes for CSVDKLVSSGGANTGELFF.

The J gene is TRBJ1-1, the V gene TRBV6-7; perhaps TRBD1 as D (5 bases). TRBV6-7 is treated as an ORF (open reading frame) with a function not yet certain. Trimming stripped 9 bases from V and 4 bases from J, with 9 bases between. This CDR3 has 11 residues. Written as DNA, the CDR3 is TGTGCCAGTCTCAGGGTCACTGAAGCTTTCTTT. Translating it yields CASLRVTEAFF.